This TCR beta chain was documented in a study of graft-versus-host responses after intestinal transplantation (dated by TCRdb to the early 2020s). Context from the whole study: The transplants that recipients got were multivisceral, liver-intestinal, or isolated intestinal. Alloreactive clones were identified by sequencing pre-transplant mixed lymphocyte reaction products and comparing these products with unstimulated pre-transplant donor and recipient T cells. A cohort of roughly 25 intestinal transplant recipients, including one retransplant, was enrolled, and 3 patients lacking pretransplant specimens were excluded. Every recipient was given anti-thymocyte globulin induction, followed by around three years of maintenance tacrolimus and steroids. Bulk TCR-beta CDR3 sequencing was used to track graft-versus-host and host-versus-graft alloreactive T cell clones in the graft, circulation and bone marrow after intestinal transplantation. Instead of going to the commercial service, samples from a few later patients were sequenced in-house on an Illumina MiSeq and processed with MiXCR. A peak of at least 4% donor T cells among recipient peripheral blood mononuclear cells was the definition used for donor T cell macrochimerism.

As to this clone: The target of this receptor is not known. Base qualities are missing; no much larger clone stands one base away.

Points the paper makes about the study in general: Peak levels of circulating GvH clones were associated with declines in HvG clones early after transplant. GvH clones turned up in recipient bone marrow, with some appearing earlier in ileal mucosa or blood, a pattern consistent with an intestinal mucosal origin. Patients with donor T cell macrochimerism had high GvH to HvG T cell clonal ratios in their allografts. Conclusions were limited by the relatively low number and heterogeneity of intestinal transplant patients.

Library preparation was by the immunoSEQ multiplex PCR assay. For most patients, genomic DNA was isolated using the Qiagen DNeasy Blood and Tissue Kit and was shipped frozen to Adaptive Biotechnologies for TCR sequencing. For most patients, high-throughput TCR-beta CDR3 sequencing of genomic DNA was performed by Adaptive Biotechnologies. In the original analysis: Adaptive's ImmunoSEQ software supplied the TCR sequencing data for more than 15 patients, while MiXCR and VDJtools were used to process a few other patients. CD4 versus CD8 sorting errors were corrected by removing sequences found in both subsets at a frequency ratio below 5:1. Because the origin of CDR3 nucleotide sequences shared between donor and recipient could not be assigned, those sequences were removed. At least 2-fold expansion over unstimulated cells and a minimum CFSE-low frequency of 0.002% (template counts) or 0.001% (read counts) were required for clones to be classified as alloreactive. A clone was considered mappable if detected in the sequenced pre-transplant spleen, lymph node, or MLR CFSE-low populations of the donor or recipient. Cumulative frequency of alloreactive clones was calculated as a percentage of all sequences weighted by copy number. As stored in TCRdb, this immuneACCESS dataset retains in-frame rearrangements with V and J assigned. A fraction of the clones does not appear; measured against another copy, unresolved V genes explain less than half of the discrepancy, and the remainder lacks a known reason. The V and J calls and clone size were taken over from that table, and D and trimming were inferred from the DNA. The sample table holds 75,000 to 100,000 clones, of which more than 85% were seen once. In total, the top ten clones hold roughly 0.15% of the sample.

The CDR3 has 18 amino acids, counting the end cysteine and phenylalanine. Only the CDR3 region is kept as DNA, spanning 54 bases read in frame from base 1. The CDR1 and CDR2 encoded by the germline V gene are MGHRA and YSYEKL. At the junction V is shortened by 0 bases and J by 5 bases; bases outside the gene matches: 11. This specimen's time point label, per the study, means: cells obtained before transplantation from donor or recipient. CD3+CD4+ and CD3+CD8+ populations were FACS-sorted from unstimulated pre-transplant donor and recipient cells taken from spleen or lymph nodes. The sequencing used unstimulated CD4+ T cells sorted from spleen or lymph node cells, collected before intestinal transplant. The source is a human donor who received an intestinal transplant. The V and J genes are TRBV4-1 and TRBJ2-1; TRBD2 fits 9 bases in the junction. DNA sequence: TGCGCCAGCAGCCAAGATGTCAGGCCACTAGCGGGCCACAATGAGCAGTTCTTC. Its protein product is CASSQDVRPLAGHNEQFF.